The rows below give T cell receptor beta chains drawn from one sample of a study of cytomegalovirus exposure and HLA in healthy donors. Sequenced by immunoSEQ multiplex PCR; TCRdb stores in-frame clones only, minus some. The table records 100,000 to 140,000 clones, about 84% of them present only once. The sample was PBMCs. These receptors were obtained from a man aged 25-40 years in good health and CMV-seronegative. The CDR3 runs from the conserved cysteine through the conserved F or W. D genes are given only for firm matches. Clone size is given for some rows only: seen once, a few or many times, or a class if the clone is expanded.

v_call: TRBV7-9
clone_size: -
d_call: -
j_call: TRBJ2-1
cdr3_aa: CASSLTTRTGLPTNEQFF
cdr3_nt: TGTGCCAGCAGCCTAACAACACGAACGGGACTCCCTACCAATGAGCAGTTCTTC

v_call: TRBV2
clone_size: -
d_call: -
j_call: TRBJ2-5
cdr3_aa: CASNPGPQETQYF
cdr3_nt: TGTGCCAGCAATCCTGGCCCTCAAGAGACCCAGTACTTC

v_call: TRBV6-5
clone_size: -
d_call: TRBD1
j_call: TRBJ1-2
cdr3_aa: CASSYSGTGSGYTF
cdr3_nt: TGTGCCAGCAGTTATTCCGGGACAGGGTCTGGCTACACCTTC

v_call: TRBV20-1
clone_size: -
d_call: -
j_call: TRBJ1-1
cdr3_aa: CSAPGGTEAFF
cdr3_nt: TGCAGTGCTCCCGGTGGCACTGAAGCTTTCTTT

v_call: TRBV30
clone_size: -
d_call: -
j_call: TRBJ2-2
cdr3_aa: CAWMSGGELFF
cdr3_nt: TGTGCCTGGATGTCAGGTGGGGAGCTGTTTTTT

v_call: TRBV5-1
clone_size: -
d_call: TRBD2
j_call: TRBJ2-1
cdr3_aa: CASSFPIAGGGNEQFF
cdr3_nt: TGCGCCAGCAGCTTCCCTATTGCGGGGGGGGGCAATGAGCAGTTCTTC

v_call: TRBV7-9
clone_size: -
d_call: TRBD2
j_call: TRBJ2-3
cdr3_aa: CASSFGGGGDTQYF
cdr3_nt: TGTGCCAGCAGCTTTGGCGGGGGAGGTGATACGCAGTATTTT

v_call: TRBV6-1
clone_size: -
d_call: TRBD2
j_call: TRBJ2-2
cdr3_aa: CASSKAGGVNTGELFF
cdr3_nt: TGTGCCAGCAGTAAAGCCGGGGGGGTAAACACCGGGGAGCTGTTTTTT

v_call: TRBV14
clone_size: -
d_call: -
j_call: TRBJ1-1
cdr3_aa: CASSQDLNWVGGTEAFF
cdr3_nt: TGTGCCAGCAGCCAAGATCTTAACTGGGTGGGGGGCACTGAAGCTTTCTTT

v_call: TRBV28
clone_size: -
d_call: -
j_call: TRBJ2-7
cdr3_aa: CASSYRGSGRSYEQYF
cdr3_nt: TGTGCCAGCAGTTATAGGGGATCAGGGCGATCCTACGAGCAGTACTTC

v_call: TRBV2
clone_size: once
d_call: -
j_call: TRBJ2-7
cdr3_aa: CASRMGAYEQYF
cdr3_nt: TGTGCCAGCAGGATGGGGGCTTACGAGCAGTACTTC

v_call: TRBV6-1
clone_size: -
d_call: -
j_call: TRBJ1-1
cdr3_aa: CASSPRHNTEAFF
cdr3_nt: TGTGCCAGCAGCCCGAGACATAACACTGAAGCTTTCTTT

v_call: TRBV7-2
clone_size: -
d_call: TRBD2
j_call: TRBJ2-7
cdr3_aa: CASSRKTSGRDEQYF
cdr3_nt: TGTGCCAGCAGCCGAAAGACTAGCGGGAGAGACGAGCAGTACTTC

v_call: TRBV5-1
clone_size: -
d_call: -
j_call: TRBJ2-3
cdr3_aa: CASSLPADTQYF
cdr3_nt: TGCGCCAGCAGCTTGCCTGCAGATACGCAGTATTTT

v_call: TRBV6-4
clone_size: -
d_call: -
j_call: TRBJ1-1
cdr3_aa: CASKTGPANTEAFF
cdr3_nt: TGTGCCAGCAAAACAGGCCCCGCGAACACTGAAGCTTTCTTT

v_call: TRBV19
clone_size: -
d_call: -
j_call: TRBJ1-2
cdr3_aa: CASKYQNANYGYTF
cdr3_nt: TGTGCCAGTAAATACCAGAACGCTAACTATGGCTACACCTTC

v_call: TRBV4-1
clone_size: -
d_call: -
j_call: TRBJ2-7
cdr3_aa: CASGTHSGNEQYF
cdr3_nt: TGCGCCAGCGGAACCCACAGTGGCAACGAGCAGTACTTC

v_call: TRBV29-1
clone_size: -
d_call: TRBD1
j_call: TRBJ2-7
cdr3_aa: CSAGTGTGGEQYF
cdr3_nt: TGCAGCGCAGGTACCGGGACAGGGGGTGAGCAGTACTTC

v_call: TRBV6-1
clone_size: -
d_call: TRBD1
j_call: TRBJ1-4
cdr3_aa: CASSVTGWGNEKLFF
cdr3_nt: TGTGCCAGCAGTGTGACAGGGTGGGGAAATGAAAAACTGTTTTTT

v_call: TRBV7-3
clone_size: -
d_call: TRBD1
j_call: TRBJ1-1
cdr3_aa: CASSLTGGVTEAFF
cdr3_nt: TGTGCCAGCAGCTTAACAGGGGGCGTCACTGAAGCTTTCTTT

v_call: TRBV19
clone_size: -
d_call: TRBD1
j_call: TRBJ1-1
cdr3_aa: CASRHGTGGNTEAFF
cdr3_nt: TGTGCCAGTAGACACGGGACAGGGGGGAACACTGAAGCTTTCTTT

v_call: TRBV5-4
clone_size: -
d_call: TRBD2
j_call: TRBJ2-7
cdr3_aa: CASSPGTSGFLSSYEQYF
cdr3_nt: TGTGCCAGCAGCCCCGGGACTAGCGGGTTTCTTAGCTCCTACGAGCAGTACTTC

v_call: TRBV2
clone_size: once
d_call: -
j_call: TRBJ1-1
cdr3_aa: CASSVTMNTEAFF
cdr3_nt: TGTGCCAGCAGTGTAACAATGAACACTGAAGCTTTCTTT

v_call: TRBV4-1
clone_size: -
d_call: TRBD2
j_call: TRBJ2-5
cdr3_aa: CASSRAGLAGGFETQYF
cdr3_nt: TGCGCCAGCAGCCGAGCGGGACTAGCGGGAGGGTTCGAGACCCAGTACTTC

v_call: TRBV5-1
clone_size: -
d_call: TRBD2
j_call: TRBJ2-7
cdr3_aa: CASSLAGLANEQYF
cdr3_nt: TGCGCCAGCAGCTTGGCCGGACTAGCAAACGAGCAGTACTTC

v_call: TRBV21-1
clone_size: -
d_call: -
j_call: TRBJ2-7
cdr3_aa: CASRAHLCEQYF
cdr3_nt: TGCGCCAGCAGAGCCCACCTGTGCGAGCAGTACTTC

v_call: TRBV2
clone_size: -
d_call: -
j_call: TRBJ1-5
cdr3_aa: CATQRGVQGNQPQHF
cdr3_nt: TGTGCCACCCAACGGGGGGTTCAGGGTAATCAGCCCCAGCATTTT

v_call: TRBV19
clone_size: -
d_call: TRBD2
j_call: TRBJ2-1
cdr3_aa: CASQAGYNEQFF
cdr3_nt: TGTGCCAGCCAAGCGGGGTACAATGAGCAGTTCTTC

v_call: TRBV7-8
clone_size: once
d_call: TRBD2
j_call: TRBJ2-7
cdr3_aa: CASSFGLAGGGEQYF
cdr3_nt: TGTGCCAGCAGCTTCGGTCTAGCGGGAGGGGGCGAGCAGTACTTC

v_call: TRBV2
clone_size: few
d_call: -
j_call: TRBJ1-3
cdr3_aa: CASSESPSSGNTIYF
cdr3_nt: TGTGCCAGCAGTGAATCGCCGAGCTCTGGAAACACCATATATTTT

v_call: TRBV11-2
clone_size: -
d_call: -
j_call: TRBJ1-2
cdr3_aa: CASSSGTPNYGYTF
cdr3_nt: TGTGCCAGCAGCTCTGGGACTCCTAACTATGGCTACACCTTC

v_call: TRBV10-3
clone_size: -
d_call: -
j_call: TRBJ1-4
cdr3_aa: CAIRGRGEGEKLFF
cdr3_nt: TGTGCCATCAGGGGCCGGGGTGAAGGGGAAAAACTGTTTTTT

v_call: TRBV20-1
clone_size: few
d_call: -
j_call: TRBJ1-1
cdr3_aa: CSALNNTEAFF
cdr3_nt: TGCAGTGCCCTTAATAACACTGAAGCTTTCTTT

v_call: TRBV30
clone_size: -
d_call: -
j_call: TRBJ1-1
cdr3_aa: CAFDGQAFGEAFF
cdr3_nt: TGTGCCTTCGATGGACAAGCCTTTGGTGAAGCTTTCTTT

v_call: TRBV7-2
clone_size: -
d_call: -
j_call: TRBJ2-3
cdr3_aa: CASSLSRTDTQYF
cdr3_nt: TGTGCCAGCAGCTTATCTCGCACAGATACGCAGTATTTT

v_call: TRBV27
clone_size: once
d_call: TRBD2
j_call: TRBJ2-5
cdr3_aa: CASRRDYEETQYF
cdr3_nt: TGTGCCAGCAGAAGGGACTATGAAGAGACCCAGTACTTC

v_call: TRBV4-2
clone_size: -
d_call: TRBD1
j_call: TRBJ2-7
cdr3_aa: CASSPRQGAEYEQYF
cdr3_nt: TGTGCCAGCAGCCCGAGACAGGGGGCGGAGTACGAGCAGTACTTC

v_call: TRBV2
clone_size: -
d_call: -
j_call: TRBJ2-7
cdr3_aa: CASSADSYEQYF
cdr3_nt: TGTGCCAGCAGCGCAGACAGCTACGAGCAGTACTTC

v_call: TRBV7-9
clone_size: -
d_call: -
j_call: TRBJ1-3
cdr3_aa: CASGDIRSGNTIYF
cdr3_nt: TGTGCCAGCGGGGACATCCGCTCTGGAAACACCATATATTTT

v_call: TRBV30
clone_size: -
d_call: TRBD1
j_call: TRBJ1-3
cdr3_aa: CAWGGQPHTIYF
cdr3_nt: TGTGCCTGGGGGGGACAGCCTCACACCATATATTTT

v_call: TRBV6-6
clone_size: -
d_call: -
j_call: TRBJ2-5
cdr3_aa: CASRPGWETQYF
cdr3_nt: TGTGCCAGCAGACCCGGGTGGGAGACCCAGTACTTC

v_call: TRBV5-4
clone_size: -
d_call: TRBD1
j_call: TRBJ1-2
cdr3_aa: CASSAGQGEYGYTF
cdr3_nt: TGTGCCAGCAGCGCTGGACAGGGTGAATATGGCTACACCTTC

v_call: TRBV4-1
clone_size: -
d_call: TRBD2
j_call: TRBJ2-2
cdr3_aa: CASSGRGGGLSGELFF
cdr3_nt: TGCGCCAGCAGCGGGAGGGGTGGGGGATTGTCTGGGGAGCTGTTTTTT

v_call: TRBV9
clone_size: -
d_call: TRBD2
j_call: TRBJ2-3
cdr3_aa: CASSPAGGSDTQYF
cdr3_nt: TGTGCCAGCTCACCAGCGGGGGGGTCAGATACGCAGTATTTT

v_call: TRBV7-2
clone_size: -
d_call: -
j_call: TRBJ1-4
cdr3_aa: CASTGQLGEKLFF
cdr3_nt: TGTGCCAGCACCGGACAACTCGGAGAAAAACTGTTTTTT

v_call: TRBV30
clone_size: few
d_call: -
j_call: TRBJ1-4
cdr3_aa: CAWRAQGYEKLFF
cdr3_nt: TGTGCCTGGAGAGCACAGGGCTACGAAAAACTGTTTTTT

v_call: TRBV19
clone_size: once
d_call: -
j_call: TRBJ2-5
cdr3_aa: CASSIGIGEQYF
cdr3_nt: TGTGCCAGTAGTATAGGGATTGGAGAGCAGTACTTC

v_call: TRBV12-5
clone_size: -
d_call: -
j_call: TRBJ2-1
cdr3_aa: CASAPLQSLSSNEQFF
cdr3_nt: TGTGCTAGTGCCCCCCTACAGTCACTCTCAAGCAATGAGCAGTTCTTC

v_call: TRBV6-5
clone_size: -
d_call: TRBD1
j_call: TRBJ2-1
cdr3_aa: CASSYTGEPYNEQFF
cdr3_nt: TGTGCCAGCAGTTACACAGGGGAGCCCTACAATGAGCAGTTCTTC

v_call: TRBV7-2
clone_size: -
d_call: TRBD1
j_call: TRBJ1-2
cdr3_aa: CASIPQTGGLSLYGYTF
cdr3_nt: TGTGCCAGCATCCCACAGACAGGGGGCCTTTCACTCTATGGCTACACCTTC

v_call: TRBV5-6
clone_size: once
d_call: -
j_call: TRBJ2-7
cdr3_aa: CASSLGGQWYF
cdr3_nt: TGTGCCAGCAGCTTGGGAGGACAATGGTACTTC

v_call: TRBV5-4
clone_size: -
d_call: -
j_call: TRBJ1-5
cdr3_aa: CASSLWGLDQPQHF
cdr3_nt: TGTGCCAGCAGCTTGTGGGGGCTGGACCAGCCCCAGCATTTT

v_call: TRBV6-4
clone_size: -
d_call: -
j_call: TRBJ2-3
cdr3_aa: CASSDLGGGRTDTQYF
cdr3_nt: TGTGCCAGCAGTGACCTGGGGGGCGGGAGAACAGATACGCAGTATTTT

v_call: TRBV9
clone_size: once
d_call: -
j_call: TRBJ1-4
cdr3_aa: CASSVGGLGEKLFF
cdr3_nt: TGTGCCAGCAGCGTAGGAGGGCTTGGTGAAAAACTGTTTTTT